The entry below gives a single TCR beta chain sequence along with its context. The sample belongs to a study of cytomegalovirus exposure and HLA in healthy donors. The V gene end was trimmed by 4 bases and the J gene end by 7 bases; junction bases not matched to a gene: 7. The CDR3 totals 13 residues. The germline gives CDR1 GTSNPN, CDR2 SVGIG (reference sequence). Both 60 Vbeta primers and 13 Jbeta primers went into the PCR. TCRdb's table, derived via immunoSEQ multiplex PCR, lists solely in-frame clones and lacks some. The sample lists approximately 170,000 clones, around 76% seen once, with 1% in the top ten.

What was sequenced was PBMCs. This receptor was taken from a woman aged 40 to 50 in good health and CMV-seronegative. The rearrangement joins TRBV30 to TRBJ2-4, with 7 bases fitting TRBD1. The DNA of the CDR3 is TGTGCCTGGACCTCGACAGGGACGAACATTCAGTACTTC. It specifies CAWTSTGTNIQYF. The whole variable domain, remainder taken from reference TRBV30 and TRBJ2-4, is SQTIHQWPATLVQPVGSPLSLECTVEGTSNPNLYWYRQAAGRGLQLLFYSVGIGQISSEVPQNLSASRPQDRQFILSSKKLLLSDSGFYLCAWTSTGTNIQYFGAGTRLSVL.